Listed below are T cell receptor beta chains from one sample, sequenced in a study of T cell changes during pregnancy in multiple sclerosis. Using immunoSEQ multiplex PCR, the repertoire was profiled, and TCRdb retains in-frame clones only, with some absent. The repertoire consists of about 80,000 clones, with 90% to 95% occurring once and the leading ten covering more than 1.4%. Here the sequenced sample was peripheral blood, taken before pregnancy. These receptors all stem from a female donor with multiple sclerosis, enrolled in a pregnancy study. Each CDR3 is given with its conserved first and last residue. A D gene is named only where the DNA matches it firmly. Clone size, where shown, is once, few, many, or a class for clones that have expanded.

CDR3 protein	CDR3 DNA	V gene	J gene	D gene	clone size
CASSLEPGADTQYF	TGCGCCAGCAGCTTGGAGCCAGGGGCAGATACGCAGTATTTT	TRBV5-1	TRBJ2-3	NA	once
CASSPLTGWNTEAFF	TGTGCCAGTAGTCCCCTGACAGGATGGAACACTGAAGCTTTCTTT	TRBV19	TRBJ1-1	NA	NA
CAGGTGSKSGNTIYF	TGTGCCGGAGGGACAGGGTCTAAGTCTGGAAACACCATATATTTT	TRBV6-1	TRBJ1-3	TRBD1	NA
CASSQPGTGEDIQYF	TGCGCCAGCAGCCAACCCGGGACAGGGGAGGACATTCAGTACTTC	TRBV4-1	TRBJ2-4	TRBD1	NA
CASSSGVDTQYF	TGTGCCAGCAGCTCCGGTGTAGATACGCAGTATTTT	TRBV5-6	TRBJ2-3	NA	NA
CASSPERTGGLYGYTF	TGTGCCAGCAGCCCGGAGAGGACAGGAGGCCTATATGGCTACACCTTC	TRBV5-4	TRBJ1-2	TRBD1	NA
CAWRGLPTYEQYF	TGTGCCTGGAGGGGGCTGCCTACCTACGAGCAGTACTTC	TRBV30	TRBJ2-7	NA	NA
CSAEAQTGSSYNEQFF	TGCAGCGCTGAAGCCCAAACAGGGAGCTCCTACAATGAGCAGTTCTTC	TRBV29-1	TRBJ2-1	NA	NA
CASSPLSSYEQYF	TGTGCCAGCAGCCCGCTTAGCTCCTACGAGCAGTACTTC	TRBV7-2	TRBJ2-7	NA	NA
CASSGGQGAIGYTF	TGTGCCAGCAGTGGCGGACAGGGGGCGATCGGCTACACCTTC	TRBV6-1	TRBJ1-2	TRBD1	NA
CASNRDRAYGYTF	TGTGCCAGCAACCGGGACAGGGCGTATGGCTACACCTTC	TRBV6-1	TRBJ1-2	TRBD1	NA
CASSFGGLTYEQYF	TGCGCCAGCAGCTTTGGCGGCCTCACCTACGAGCAGTACTTC	TRBV5-1	TRBJ2-7	NA	NA
CASSWGTSGGQRDTQYF	TGTGCCAGCAGCTGGGGAACTAGCGGGGGACAGAGGGATACGCAGTATTTT	TRBV7-3	TRBJ2-3	TRBD2	NA
CASSEDLTEAFF	TGTGCCAGCAGTGAGGATCTAACTGAAGCTTTCTTT	TRBV6-6	TRBJ1-1	NA	NA
CASSEVSRVYEQYF	TGTGCCAGCAGTGAAGTAAGCAGGGTCTACGAGCAGTACTTC	TRBV6-1	TRBJ2-7	NA	NA
CASSAEINEKLFF	TGTGCCAGCAGCGCCGAGATTAATGAAAAACTGTTTTTT	TRBV7-9	TRBJ1-4	NA	NA
CASSWAGLNTEAFF	TGTGCCAGCAGCTGGGCAGGGCTGAACACTGAAGCTTTCTTT	TRBV5-4	TRBJ1-1	NA	NA
CATSRDQGEVETQYF	TGTGCCACCAGCAGAGATCAAGGGGAGGTGGAGACCCAGTACTTC	TRBV15	TRBJ2-5	NA	NA
CASSLSGTAYNSPLHF	TGTGCCAGCAGCTTATCTGGGACAGCTTATAATTCACCCCTCCACTTT	TRBV7-6	TRBJ1-6	TRBD1	NA
CASGCWANGLATNEKLFF	TGTGCTAGTGGGTGTTGGGCGAACGGACTTGCAACTAATGAAAAACTGTTTTTT	TRBV12-5	TRBJ1-4	NA	once
CASSESWGVDEAFF	TGTGCCAGCAGTGAATCCTGGGGGGTGGATGAAGCTTTCTTT	TRBV25-1	TRBJ1-1	NA	NA
CASSWNREPGNTIYF	TGTGCCAGCAGCTGGAACAGGGAACCTGGAAACACCATATATTTT	TRBV6-1	TRBJ1-3	NA	once
CASSSGQNNEQFF	TGTGCCAGCAGCTCGGGACAGAACAATGAGCAGTTCTTC	TRBV5-6	TRBJ2-1	TRBD1	NA
CGHHQLSTGTNQPQHF	TGTGGCCACCACCAGCTCTCGACAGGAACCAATCAGCCCCAGCATTTT	TRBV19	TRBJ1-5	NA	NA
CATRESLFYGYTF	TGTGCCACCCGGGAGTCCCTCTTCTATGGCTACACCTTC	TRBV2	TRBJ1-2	NA	NA
CASSLAGQGPYEQYF	TGCGCCAGCAGCTTGGCCGGGCAGGGCCCTTACGAGCAGTACTTC	TRBV5-1	TRBJ2-7	NA	NA
CASRSANNSPLHF	TGTGCCAGCAGATCAGCGAACAATTCACCCCTCCACTTT	TRBV2	TRBJ1-6	NA	NA
CASSQAGQGASYEQYF	TGCGCCAGCAGCCAAGCCGGACAGGGGGCCTCCTACGAGCAGTACTTC	TRBV4-1	TRBJ2-7	TRBD1	NA
CASSVLRQGVNTIYF	TGTGCCAGCAGTGTGTTGAGGCAGGGGGTAAACACCATATATTTT	TRBV2	TRBJ1-3	TRBD1	NA
CASSEARDYLGESQYF	TGTGCCAGCAGTGAAGCGAGGGACTACCTAGGAGAGAGCCAGTACTTC	TRBV6-1	TRBJ2-5	TRBD2	NA
CASSLRGGADTQYF	TGTGCCAGCAGCTTGCGAGGGGGGGCAGATACGCAGTATTTT	TRBV5-4	TRBJ2-3	NA	NA
CAWRDFLSTDTQYF	TGTGCCTGGAGGGACTTTTTAAGCACAGATACGCAGTATTTT	TRBV30	TRBJ2-3	NA	NA
CASRRTGVETQYF	TGTGCCAGCAGAAGGACAGGGGTGGAGACCCAGTACTTC	TRBV6-5	TRBJ2-5	TRBD1	NA
CASSLLGGDRGWGNQPQHF	TGTGCCAGCAGCCTCTTAGGGGGGGACAGGGGGTGGGGCAATCAGCCCCAGCATTTT	TRBV7-3	TRBJ1-5	TRBD1	once
CASSPSGTGASPLHF	TGTGCCAGCAGCCCGAGCGGGACAGGTGCCTCACCCCTCCACTTT	TRBV11-2	TRBJ1-6	TRBD1	NA
CASSPREGPEAFF	TGTGCCAGCAGCCCCAGGGAGGGCCCCGAAGCTTTCTTT	TRBV6-5	TRBJ1-1	NA	once
CASRPPPGTSGRGGSSYEQYF	TGTGCCAGCAGGCCACCGCCCGGGACTAGCGGCCGGGGAGGGAGCTCCTACGAGCAGTACTTC	TRBV7-3	TRBJ2-7	TRBD2	once